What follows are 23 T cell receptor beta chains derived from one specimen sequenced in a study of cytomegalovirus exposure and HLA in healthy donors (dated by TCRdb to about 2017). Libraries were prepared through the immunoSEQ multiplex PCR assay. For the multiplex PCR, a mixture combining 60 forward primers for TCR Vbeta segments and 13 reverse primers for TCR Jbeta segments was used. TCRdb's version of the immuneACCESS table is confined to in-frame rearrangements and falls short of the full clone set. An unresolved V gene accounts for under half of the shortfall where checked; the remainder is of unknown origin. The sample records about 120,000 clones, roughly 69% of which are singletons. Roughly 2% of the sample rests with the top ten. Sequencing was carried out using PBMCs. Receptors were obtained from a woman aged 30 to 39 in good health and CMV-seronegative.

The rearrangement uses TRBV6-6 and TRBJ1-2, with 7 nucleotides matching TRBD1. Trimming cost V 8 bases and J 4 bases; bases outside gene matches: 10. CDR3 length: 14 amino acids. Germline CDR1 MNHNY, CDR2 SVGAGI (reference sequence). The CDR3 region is CASGKGAISYGYTF. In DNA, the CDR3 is TGTGCCAGCGGGAAGGGGGCTATTTCCTATGGCTACACCTTC.

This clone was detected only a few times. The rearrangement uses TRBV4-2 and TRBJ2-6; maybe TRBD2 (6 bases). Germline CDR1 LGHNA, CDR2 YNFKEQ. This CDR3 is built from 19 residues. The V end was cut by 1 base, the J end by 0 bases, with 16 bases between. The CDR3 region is CASSQVHGGVSSGANVLTF. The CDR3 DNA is TGTGCCAGCAGCCAAGTTCATGGCGGGGTTAGCTCTGGGGCCAACGTCCTGACTTTC.

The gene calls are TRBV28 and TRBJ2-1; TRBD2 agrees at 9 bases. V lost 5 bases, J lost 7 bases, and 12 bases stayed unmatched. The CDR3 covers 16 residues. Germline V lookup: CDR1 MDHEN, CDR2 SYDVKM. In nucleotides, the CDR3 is TGTGCCAGCAGTAACCTCGTAGCGGGAGCGTTTAATGAGCAGTTCTTC. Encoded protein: CASSNLVAGAFNEQFF.

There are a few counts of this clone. The CDR3 here is CASSENGYSNQPQHF. For the CDR3, the DNA is TGTGCCAGCAGTGAAAACGGTTATAGCAATCAGCCCCAGCATTTT. The chain employs TRBV6-1 and TRBJ1-5; D unresolved. CDR3 length: 15 residues. The germline V and J ends were trimmed by 2 bases and 0 bases, with 8 bases remaining between them. CDR1 MNHNS and CDR2 SASEGT come from the germline V gene.

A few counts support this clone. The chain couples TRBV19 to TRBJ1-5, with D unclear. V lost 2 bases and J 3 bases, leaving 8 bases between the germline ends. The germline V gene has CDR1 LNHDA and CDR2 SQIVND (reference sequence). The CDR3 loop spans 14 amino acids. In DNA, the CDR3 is TGTGCCAGTAGTATAAACGGGGTCAATCAGCCCCAGCATTTT. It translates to CASSINGVNQPQHF.

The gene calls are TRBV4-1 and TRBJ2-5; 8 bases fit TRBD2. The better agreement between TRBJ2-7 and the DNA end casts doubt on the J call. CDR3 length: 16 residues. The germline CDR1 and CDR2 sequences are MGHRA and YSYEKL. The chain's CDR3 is CASSQDPGGSSYEQYF. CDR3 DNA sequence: TGCGCCAGCAGCCAAGATCCGGGAGGGAGCTCCTACGAGCAGTACTTC.

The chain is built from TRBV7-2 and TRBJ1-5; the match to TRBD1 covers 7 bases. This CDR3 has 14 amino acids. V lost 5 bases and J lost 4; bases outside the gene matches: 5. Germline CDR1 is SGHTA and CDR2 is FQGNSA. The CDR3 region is CASSQTGLNQPQHF. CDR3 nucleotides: TGTGCCAGCAGCCAGACAGGGCTTAATCAGCCCCAGCATTTT.

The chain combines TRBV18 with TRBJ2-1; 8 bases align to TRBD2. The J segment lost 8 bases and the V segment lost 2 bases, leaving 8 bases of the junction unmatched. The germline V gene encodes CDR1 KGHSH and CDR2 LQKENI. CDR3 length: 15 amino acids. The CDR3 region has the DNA TGTGCCAGCTCACCAGCCAGCGGGAGTAGGGATGAGCAGTTCTTC. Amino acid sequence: CASSPASGSRDEQFF.

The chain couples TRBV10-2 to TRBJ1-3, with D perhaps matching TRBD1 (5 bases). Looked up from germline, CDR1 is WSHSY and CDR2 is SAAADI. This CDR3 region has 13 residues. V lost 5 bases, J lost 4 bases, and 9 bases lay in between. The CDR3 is CASSTTAGNTIYF. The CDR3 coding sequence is TGCGCCAGCAGTACGACAGCGGGAAACACCATATATTTT.

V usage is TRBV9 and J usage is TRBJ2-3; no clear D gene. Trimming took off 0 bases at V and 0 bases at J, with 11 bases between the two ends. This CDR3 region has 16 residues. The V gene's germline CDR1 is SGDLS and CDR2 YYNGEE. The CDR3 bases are TGTGCCAGCAGCGTAGGAAGCCCCTTTAGCACAGATACGCAGTATTTT. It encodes CASSVGSPFSTDTQYF.

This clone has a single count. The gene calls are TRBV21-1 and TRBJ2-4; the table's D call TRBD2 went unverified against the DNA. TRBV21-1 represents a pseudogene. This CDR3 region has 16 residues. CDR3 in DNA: TGTGCCAGCAGCAATGGACTAGCGGGAGAAAAAAACATTCAGTACTTC. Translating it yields CASSNGLAGEKNIQYF.

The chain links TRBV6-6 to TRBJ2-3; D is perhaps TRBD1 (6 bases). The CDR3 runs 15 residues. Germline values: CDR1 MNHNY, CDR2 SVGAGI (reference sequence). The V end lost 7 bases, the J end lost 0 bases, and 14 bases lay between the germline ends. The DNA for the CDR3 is TGTGCCAGCACCCACCAGGGGCGCAGCACAGATACGCAGTATTTT. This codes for CASTHQGRSTDTQYF.

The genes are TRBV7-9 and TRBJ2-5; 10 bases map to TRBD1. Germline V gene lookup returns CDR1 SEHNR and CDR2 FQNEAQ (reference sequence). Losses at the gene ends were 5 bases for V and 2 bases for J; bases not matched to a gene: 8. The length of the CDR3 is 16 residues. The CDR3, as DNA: TGTGCCAGCAGCCAGGGGGACAGGGGACTACAAGAGACCCAGTACTTC. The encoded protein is CASSQGDRGLQETQYF.

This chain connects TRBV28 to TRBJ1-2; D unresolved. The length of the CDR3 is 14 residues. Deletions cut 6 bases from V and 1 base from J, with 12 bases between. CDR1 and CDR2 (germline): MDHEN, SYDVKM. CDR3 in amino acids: CASRFHGVNYGYTF. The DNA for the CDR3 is TGTGCCAGCAGATTCCACGGGGTTAACTATGGCTACACCTTC.

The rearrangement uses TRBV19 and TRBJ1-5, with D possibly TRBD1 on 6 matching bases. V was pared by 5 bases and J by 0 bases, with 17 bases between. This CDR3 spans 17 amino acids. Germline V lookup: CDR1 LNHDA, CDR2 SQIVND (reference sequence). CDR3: CASSSPGGTYSNQPQHF. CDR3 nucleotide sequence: TGTGCCAGTAGTTCCCCTGGGGGCACTTATAGCAATCAGCCCCAGCATTTT.

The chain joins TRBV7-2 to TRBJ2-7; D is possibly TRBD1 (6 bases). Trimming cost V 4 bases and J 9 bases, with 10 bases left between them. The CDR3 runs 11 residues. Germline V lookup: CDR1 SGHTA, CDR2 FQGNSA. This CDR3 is CASSSKDRQYF. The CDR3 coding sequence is TGTGCCAGCAGCTCTAAGGACAGGCAGTACTTC. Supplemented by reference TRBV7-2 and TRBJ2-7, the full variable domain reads GAGVSQSPSNKVTEKGKDVELRCDPISGHTALYWYRQSLGQGLEFLIYFQGNSAPDKSGLPSDRFSAERTGGSVSTLTIQRTQQEDSAVYLCASSSKDRQYFGPGTRLTVT.

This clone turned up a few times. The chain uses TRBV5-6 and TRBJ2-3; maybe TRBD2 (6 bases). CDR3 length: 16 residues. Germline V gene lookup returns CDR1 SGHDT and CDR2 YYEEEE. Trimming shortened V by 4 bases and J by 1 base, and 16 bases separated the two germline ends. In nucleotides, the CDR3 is TGTGCCAGCAGCCCGATAGGCACGGGGGGCACAGATACGCAGTATTTT. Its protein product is CASSPIGTGGTDTQYF.

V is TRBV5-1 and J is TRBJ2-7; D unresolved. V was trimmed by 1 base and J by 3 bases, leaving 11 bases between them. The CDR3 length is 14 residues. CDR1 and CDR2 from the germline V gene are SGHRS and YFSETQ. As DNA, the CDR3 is TGCGCCAGCAGCTTGTACCCTGGGCACTACGAGCAGTACTTC. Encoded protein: CASSLYPGHYEQYF.

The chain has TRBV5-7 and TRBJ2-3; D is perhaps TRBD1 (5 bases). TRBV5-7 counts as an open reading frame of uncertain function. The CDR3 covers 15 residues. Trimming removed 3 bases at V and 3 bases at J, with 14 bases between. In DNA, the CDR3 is TGTGCCAGCAGCTCCAGGGAAGGGTGGACAGATACGCAGTATTTT. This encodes CASSSREGWTDTQYF.

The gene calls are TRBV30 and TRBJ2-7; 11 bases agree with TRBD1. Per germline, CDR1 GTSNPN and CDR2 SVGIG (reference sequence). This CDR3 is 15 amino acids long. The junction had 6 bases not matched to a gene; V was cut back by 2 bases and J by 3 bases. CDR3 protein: CAWSQAGTGGYEQYF. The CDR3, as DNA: TGTGCCTGGAGTCAAGCCGGGACAGGGGGCTACGAGCAGTACTTC.

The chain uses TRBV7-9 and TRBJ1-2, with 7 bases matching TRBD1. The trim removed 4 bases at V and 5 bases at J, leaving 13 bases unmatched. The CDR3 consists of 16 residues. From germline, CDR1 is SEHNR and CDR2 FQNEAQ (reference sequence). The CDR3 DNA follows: TGTGCCAGCAGCTCCCAGAGTGACAGGGTCGGATATGGCTACACCTTC. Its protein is CASSSQSDRVGYGYTF.

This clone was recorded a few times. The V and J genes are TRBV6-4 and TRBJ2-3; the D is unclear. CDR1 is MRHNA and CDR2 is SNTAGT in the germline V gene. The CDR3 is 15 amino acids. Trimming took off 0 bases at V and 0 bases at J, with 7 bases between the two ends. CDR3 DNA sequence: TGTGCCAGCAGTGACTCTGCAGAAAGCACAGATACGCAGTATTTT. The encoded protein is CASSDSAESTDTQYF.

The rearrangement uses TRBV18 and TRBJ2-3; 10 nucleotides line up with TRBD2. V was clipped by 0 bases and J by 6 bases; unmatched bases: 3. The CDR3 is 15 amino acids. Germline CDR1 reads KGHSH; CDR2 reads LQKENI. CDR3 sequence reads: CASSPPTSGTDTQYF. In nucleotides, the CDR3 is TGTGCCAGCTCACCACCAACTAGCGGGACCGATACGCAGTATTTT. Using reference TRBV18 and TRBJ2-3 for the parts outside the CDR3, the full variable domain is NAGVMQNPRHLVRRRGQEARLRCSPMKGHSHVYWYRQLPEEGLKFMVYLQKENIIDESGMPKERFSAEFPKEGPSILRIQQVVRGDSAAYFCASSPPTSGTDTQYFGPGTRLTVL.